A single sample is the source of the 17 T cell receptor beta chains below, sequenced in a study of blood T cell repertoires in COVID-19. Assay: immunoSEQ multiplex PCR; the TCRdb copy retains only in-frame clones and omits some. Here the sample spans some 330,000 clones, 88% being singletons. The sequenced sample consisted of peripheral blood. The receptor set was obtained from a woman aged 50 to 65 with active or convalescent COVID-19.

The rearrangement links TRBV4-1 to TRBJ2-3, with 8 nucleotides matching TRBD2. Per germline, CDR1 MGHRA and CDR2 YSYEKL. V trimming: 1 base; J trimming: 4 bases; junction bases outside the gene matches: 7. The CDR3 sequence is 16 residues long. The CDR3 loop is CASSQGDGGAADTQYF. The CDR3 nucleotides are TGCGCCAGCAGCCAAGGGGACGGGGGGGCGGCAGATACGCAGTATTTT.

CDR3 sequence (DNA): TGTGCCAGCTCACTCTCGACTACAGGGGTACCCGGGGAGCTGTTTTTT. Protein product: CASSLSTTGVPGELFF. V and J are TRBV18 and TRBJ2-2, with 7 bases identical to TRBD1. Germline V lookup: CDR1 KGHSH, CDR2 LQKENI. Losses at the gene ends were 4 bases for V and 6 bases for J; bases not matched to a gene: 11. The CDR3 spans 16 residues.

V is TRBV29-1 and J is TRBJ2-4; D possibly corresponds to TRBD2 (5 bases). Trimming pared 4 bases from V and 7 bases from J, leaving 11 bases between. This CDR3 has 12 residues. The V gene's germline CDR1 is SQVTM and CDR2 ANQGSEA. The CDR3 DNA is TGCAGCGTTGGAGGGATAGGGAACATTCAGTACTTC. It translates to CSVGGIGNIQYF.

The rearrangement uses TRBV7-2 and TRBJ2-1, with 7 positions matching TRBD2. This CDR3 is 16 amino acids long. Germline V gives CDR1 SGHTA, CDR2 FQGNSA. V shed 1 base, J shed 2 bases, and the junction held 5 bases outside the gene matches. For the CDR3, the DNA is TGTGCCAGCAGCTTAGTAGCGGGCGGTACCTACAATGAGCAGTTCTTC. The encoded protein is CASSLVAGGTYNEQFF.

The chain carries TRBV27 and TRBJ1-1; 10 nucleotides match TRBD1. This CDR3 spans 16 amino acids. V shed 4 bases, J shed 5 bases, and the junction held 10 bases outside the gene matches. CDR1 MNHEY and CDR2 SMNVEV come from the germline V gene (reference sequence). In DNA, the CDR3 is TGTGCCAGCAGTTCCGGACAGGGGGATCCGAGGACTGAAGCTTTCTTT. This encodes CASSSGQGDPRTEAFF.

The sample holds one count of this clone. The chain combines TRBV19 with TRBJ2-3; tentatively, D is TRBD2 (5 bases). Trimming left V 2 bases short and J 2 bases short, with 8 bases between. Germline loops: CDR1 LNHDA, CDR2 SQIVND (reference sequence). The CDR3 consists of 14 residues. The CDR3 DNA sequence: TGTGCCAGTAGTATAACAGCGGCCACAGATACGCAGTATTTT. Amino acid sequence: CASSITAATDTQYF.

The chain links TRBV5-6 to TRBJ1-1; D not resolved. This CDR3 has 14 residues. CDR1 SGHDT and CDR2 YYEEEE come from the germline V gene. V lost 4 bases to trimming and J lost 0 bases, with 10 bases between them. CDR3 region: CASSPGGVNTEAFF. The CDR3 DNA follows: TGTGCCAGCAGCCCGGGAGGCGTGAACACTGAAGCTTTCTTT.

This chain joins TRBV7-9 and TRBJ1-2; 7 bases agree with TRBD1. The CDR3 contains 13 residues. J was trimmed by 8 bases and V by 6 bases; bases with no gene match: 9. The germline CDR1 and CDR2 sequences are SEHNR and FQNEAQ (reference sequence). The CDR3 DNA follows: TGTGCCAGCAGACAGTCGACAGGGAGGGGCTACACCTTC. This encodes CASRQSTGRGYTF.

The chain recombines TRBV5-1 with TRBJ2-2, with a tentative D call TRBD1 (5 bases). V shed 4 bases and J shed 4 bases, with 11 bases lying between them. Germline CDR1 reads SGHRS; CDR2 reads YFSETQ. The CDR3 length is 14 residues. CDR3 region: CASSPTDPTGELFF. CDR3 in DNA: TGCGCCAGCAGCCCGACAGACCCCACCGGGGAGCTGTTTTTT.

V usage is TRBV10-3 and J usage is TRBJ1-4, with 9 bases lining up with TRBD1. V lost 6 bases to trimming and J lost 7 bases; unmatched junction nucleotides: 6. The germline V gene has CDR1 ENHRY and CDR2 SYGVKD. The CDR3 sequence is 14 residues long. This CDR3 is CAISPDRGAEKLFF. The DNA for the CDR3 is TGTGCCATCAGCCCGGACAGGGGCGCTGAAAAACTGTTTTTT.

This clone has just one count. The genes are TRBV2 and TRBJ1-5; TRBD1 might be the D (5 bases). Germline lookup yields CDR1 SNHLY and CDR2 FYNNEI. This CDR3 is built from 15 residues. V lost 2 bases, J lost 2 bases, and 10 bases lay in between. The CDR3 DNA follows: TGTGCCAGCAGTGAACGGGGGAAGGGCAATCAGCCCCAGCATTTT. It is translated as CASSERGKGNQPQHF.

The chain has TRBV5-1 and TRBJ2-3; D is perhaps TRBD2 (5 bases). The CDR3 runs 15 residues. From germline, CDR1 is SGHRS and CDR2 YFSETQ. V shed 4 bases and J shed 2 bases, with 14 bases lying between them. The chain's CDR3 is CASSQRGLFTDTQYF. DNA of the CDR3: TGCGCCAGCAGCCAAAGAGGACTCTTCACAGATACGCAGTATTTT.

V is TRBV29-1 and J is TRBJ1-4; D is possibly TRBD1 (5 bases). Germline CDR1 SQVTM, CDR2 ANQGSEA. This CDR3 has 15 amino acids. Between the trimmed V and J ends, which lost 4 bases and 4 bases, there was a span of 16 bases. For the CDR3, the DNA is TGCAGCGTTGCACCTAGGGCAGGGAATAATGAAAAACTGTTTTTT. Its protein product is CSVAPRAGNNEKLFF.

The V gene is TRBV2, the J gene TRBJ2-7, with D tentatively TRBD1 (5 bases). The CDR3 consists of 14 residues. From germline, CDR1 is SNHLY and CDR2 FYNNEI. Trimming removed 7 bases at V and 2 bases at J, with 15 bases between. CDR3 sequence (DNA): TGTGCCAGCATCCGAGACAGAACTGCCTACGAGCAGTACTTC. Protein product: CASIRDRTAYEQYF.

The chain joins TRBV4-1 to TRBJ2-3; D may be TRBD2 (6 bases). The CDR3 covers 16 residues. V was clipped by 1 base and J by 2 bases, with 13 bases between them. Germline V CDR1 and CDR2: MGHRA, YSYEKL. CDR3 protein: CASSQGRLAFTDTQYF. For the CDR3, the DNA is TGCGCCAGCAGCCAAGGTCGTCTAGCGTTCACAGATACGCAGTATTTT.

This chain's CDR3 is CASSYSGQANSPLHF. The DNA of the CDR3 is TGTGCCAGCAGCTATTCCGGACAGGCTAATTCACCCCTCCACTTT. J is TRBJ1-6 and V is TRBV5-4, with 7 bases identical to TRBD1. After removal of 3 bases from V and 6 bases from J, the junction contained 6 bases not matched to a gene. The germline V gene has CDR1 SGHNT and CDR2 YYREEE (reference sequence). This CDR3 contains 15 residues.

The chain employs TRBV19 and TRBJ2-1; 13 nucleotides match TRBD2. The trim removed 0 bases at V and 5 bases at J, leaving 7 bases unmatched. Germline values: CDR1 LNHDA, CDR2 SQIVND (reference sequence). The CDR3 is 18 amino acids. The CDR3 bases are TGTGCCAGTAGTATAGATTGGACTAGCGGGAGTCCGCACAATGAGCAGTTCTTC. This sequence encodes CASSIDWTSGSPHNEQFF. The whole variable domain, remainder taken from reference TRBV19 and TRBJ2-1, is DGGITQSPKYLFRKEGQNVTLSCEQNLNHDAMYWYRQDPGQGLRLIYYSQIVNDFQKGDIAEGYSVSREKKESFPLTVTSAQKNPTAFYLCASSIDWTSGSPHNEQFFGPGTRLTVL.